This TCR beta chain was recovered during a study of regulatory T cells in long-lasting Graves disease. V gave up 3 bases and J gave up 0 bases, with 9 bases separating them. There are 14 residues in the CDR3. Germline CDR1 is MDHEN and CDR2 is SYDVKM. There are many counts of this clonotype. Time point of the sample: newly diagnosed GD, antithyroid drugs for less than 3 months. RNA extracted from PBMCs served as the sequencing template. TCR beta libraries were built with iRepertoire HTBI primers and Arm-PCR of CDR3 regions. TCRdb re-derived calls from the multiplex PCR reads in MiXCR, one entry per CDR3 protein. The repertoire holds more than 300,000 distinct CDR3 sequences, with about 10% as singletons. This same sample was also part of a study on T cells in Graves' hyperthyroidism and ophthalmopathy.

Sequencing was performed on peripheral blood mononuclear cells (PBMCs), taken at new diagnosis, from a patient treated with antithyroid drugs. This receptor was identified in a young woman with Graves disease. The chain combines TRBV28 with TRBJ2-7; the D gene is possibly TRBD2 (6 bases). CDR3 DNA sequence: TGTGCCAGCAGTTTCCTCGGGAGCTCCTACGAGCAGTACTTC. This translates into CASSFLGSSYEQYF.